This entry is about one T cell receptor (beta chain). Its antigen is currently unknown. The junction does not match germline at one end; this may be a read error. This same CDR3 is encoded by further DNA sequences in the sample. The data were taken from a study of cytomegalovirus exposure and HLA in healthy donors. Study observations and caveats: The likely explanation for a cluster of highly shared sequence variants was sequencing artifact. Because they were indistinguishable, some V segments, including TRBV6-2 and TRBV6-3, were excluded. Earlier analysis found most TCR beta V segments productive about 87% or about 30% of the time. When analyzed later, a missense DCLRE1C variant was found to be linked to TCR beta V- and J-gene trimming.

60 Vbeta and 13 Jbeta primers were used in PCR. Here immunoSEQ multiplex PCR was the method, and the copy in TCRdb shows in-frame clones only, minus some. The sample records approximately 89,000 clones, approximately 80% being singletons. In germline, CDR1 is SNHLY, CDR2 FYNNEI. The CDR3 loop spans 14 amino acids. The clonotype comes from a man younger than 40 in good health and CMV-seronegative. V and J are TRBV2 and TRBJ2-3; weak D call: TRBD1 (5 bases). The material sequenced was PBMCs. The CDR3 coding sequence is TGTGCCAGCAGCGAAGCGAAAGTAGGGGTTACGCAGTATTTT. As protein: CASSEAKVGVTQYF.